This is a list of T cell receptor beta chains from one sample in a study of T cells after yellow fever vaccination. TCRdb redid the calling of the 5' RACE reads with MiXCR, one entry per CDR3 protein. The sample lists under 150,000 distinct CDR3 sequences, roughly 8% occurring once. Sequencing used CD4+ T cells sorted from PBMCs, obtained 5 days after the yellow fever booster vaccination. These receptors all stem from a man under 40 who received the YFV17D yellow fever vaccine. Both conserved end residues are part of each CDR3. The D gene is left open where the match is weak. Size values are once, few and many counts, or a class for expanded clones, and some rows have none.

TRBJ1-5,TRBV19,NA,many,TGTGCCAGTACGGACATCCCGATAAGTACTGGCAATCAGCCCCAGCATTTT,CASTDIPISTGNQPQHF
TRBJ1-6,TRBV7-2,TRBD1,many,TGTGCCAGCAGCTTCCGGGACAGCCAATTTCCCCTCCACTTT,CASSFRDSQFPLHF
TRBJ1-2,TRBV6-2/TRBV6-3,NA,many,TGTGCCAGCAGTGGGATGGGACTATTCTATGGCTACACCTTC,CASSGMGLFYGYTF
TRBJ2-3,TRBV18,NA,many,TGTGCCAGCTCACCACCGGATGGAGATACGCAGTATTTT,CASSPPDGDTQYF
TRBJ2-5,TRBV24-1,TRBD1,many,TGTGCCATACGAACGAACAGGGGACAGTACTTC,CAIRTNRGQYF
TRBJ1-5,TRBV7-2,NA,NA,TGTGCCAGCAGCTTAGTCGGAGGGGGGGCCCAGCCCCAGCATTTT,CASSLVGGGAQPQHF
TRBJ2-7,TRBV10-3,TRBD2,many,TGTGCCATCAGTGGGGCCCAGGGCGGGAGCTCCTACGAGCAGTACTTC,CAISGAQGGSSYEQYF
TRBJ2-7,TRBV30,NA,NA,TGTGCCTGGATGAACCAGGGTGACGAGCAGTACTTC,CAWMNQGDEQYF
TRBJ2-7,TRBV10-2,TRBD2,many,TGCGCCAGCACCGCTGGGACTATATCCTACGAGCAGTACTTC,CASTAGTISYEQYF
TRBJ2-7,TRBV12-3/TRBV12-4,NA,many,TGTGCCTGCAAGAGGGGATCGTTCCACGAGCAGTACTTC,CACKRGSFHEQYF
TRBJ2-7,TRBV5-1,TRBD2,many,TGCGCCAGCAGCCAGGGACTAGGATCCGACGAGCAGTACTTC,CASSQGLGSDEQYF
TRBJ1-4,TRBV7-9,NA,many,TGTGCCAGTTATCGGGGGGAAAAACTGTTTTTT,CASYRGEKLFF
TRBJ2-1,TRBV5-1,TRBD2,many,TGCGCCAGCCACGGGACTAGCGCCCGCAATGAGCAGTTCTTC,CASHGTSARNEQFF
TRBJ2-7,TRBV29-1,TRBD1,many,TGCAGCGCTACGGGACAGGGGGGGTCCTACGAGCAGTACTTC,CSATGQGGSYEQYF
TRBJ2-1,TRBV5-6,NA,few,TGTGCCAGCAGCGCCCGGGACTGGTATATGAGCTCCTACAATGAGCAGTTCTTC,CASSARDWYMSSYNEQFF
TRBJ1-5,TRBV6-5,NA,many,TGTGCCAGCAGTTACTCGAGGGAAGCCAAGAATCAGCCCCAGCATTTT,CASSYSREAKNQPQHF
TRBJ2-6,TRBV5-1,NA,few,TGCGCCAGCAGAAAAAAATACTCCCCAAGCTCTGGGGCCAACGTCCTGACTTTC,CASRKKYSPSSGANVLTF
TRBJ2-3,TRBV7-2,TRBD2,few,TGTGCCAGCAAGGCGGGGGTCACAGATACGCAGTATTTT,CASKAGVTDTQYF